Sequencing of this TCR beta chain was carried out in a study of Graves' ophthalmopathy and Graves' hyperthyroidism. Study overall: Researchers classed hyperthyroidism as stable given no ophthalmopathy within 18 months of follow-up.

The count of this clonotype is one. What it recognizes is unknown. This may be a read error, as it is one base from a much larger clone. Beta-chain TCR CDR3 regions were amplified from RNA transcripts. Second-round multiplex PCR came after a first-round RT-PCR that employed HTBI primers. Each CDR3 protein gets one entry after TCRdb re-called the multiplex PCR reads with MiXCR. The repertoire holds over a million distinct CDR3 sequences, with about two fifths as singletons. Among the exclusions were patients with other autoimmune diseases, uncontrolled infections, pregnancy or lactation. General study findings and limits: Ophthalmopathy versus stable hyperthyroidism: 13-signature model gave around 90% sensitivity, 80% to 84% specificity. Blood also contained most of the expanded thyroid clonotypes above 0.001 frequency.

In germline, CDR1 is SGDLS, CDR2 YYNGEE. The CDR3 has 14 amino acids. This sequence joins TRBV9 and TRBJ1-1; D gene ambiguous. The source material was peripheral blood or thyroid tissue (not recorded which). The sequence derives from an adult man with Graves' hyperthyroidism. The CDR3 is CVSSVVPVDTEAFF. Here the CDR3 DNA reads TGTGTCAGCAGCGTAGTCCCCGTGGACACTGAAGCTTTCTTT.